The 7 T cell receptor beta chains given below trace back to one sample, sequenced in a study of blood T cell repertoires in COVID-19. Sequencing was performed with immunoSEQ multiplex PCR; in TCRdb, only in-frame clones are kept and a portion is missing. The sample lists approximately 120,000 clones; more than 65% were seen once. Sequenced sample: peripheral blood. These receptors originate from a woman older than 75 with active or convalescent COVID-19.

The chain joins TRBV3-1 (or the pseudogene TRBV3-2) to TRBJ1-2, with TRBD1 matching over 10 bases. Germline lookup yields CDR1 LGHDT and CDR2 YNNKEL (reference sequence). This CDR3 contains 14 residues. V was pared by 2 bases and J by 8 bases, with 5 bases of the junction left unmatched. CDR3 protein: CASSQLTGGKGYTF. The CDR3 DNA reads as TGTGCCAGCAGCCAACTGACAGGGGGCAAAGGCTACACCTTC.

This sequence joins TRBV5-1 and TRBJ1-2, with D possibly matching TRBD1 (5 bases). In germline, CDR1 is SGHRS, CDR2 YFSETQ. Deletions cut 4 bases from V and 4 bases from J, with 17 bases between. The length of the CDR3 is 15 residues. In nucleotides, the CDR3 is TGCGCCAGCAGCATACTCTACGACAGCCCCTATGGCTACACCTTC. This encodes CASSILYDSPYGYTF.

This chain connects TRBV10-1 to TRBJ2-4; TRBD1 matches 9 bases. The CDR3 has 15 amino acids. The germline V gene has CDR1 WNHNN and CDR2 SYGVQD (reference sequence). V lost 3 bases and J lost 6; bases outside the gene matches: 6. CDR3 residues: CASSERTGVRNIQYF. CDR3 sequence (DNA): TGCGCCAGCAGTGAAAGGACAGGGGTGCGAAACATTCAGTACTTC.

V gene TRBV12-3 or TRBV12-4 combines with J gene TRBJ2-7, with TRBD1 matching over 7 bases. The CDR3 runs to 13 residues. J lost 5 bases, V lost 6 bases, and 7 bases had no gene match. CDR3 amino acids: CASRPGTVHEQYF. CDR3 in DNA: TGTGCCAGCAGACCCGGGACAGTCCACGAGCAGTACTTC.

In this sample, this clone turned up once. CDR3 bases: TGTGCCAGCAGCCAAGTGGTCACAGGGGGTGCTTATGGCTACACCTTC. Protein: CASSQVVTGGAYGYTF. The V call is TRBV3-1 (or the pseudogene TRBV3-2), the J call TRBJ1-2, with 8 nucleotides matching TRBD1. The trim removed 1 base at V and 5 bases at J, leaving 9 bases unmatched. CDR1 is LGHDT, CDR2 YNNKEL, per germline (reference sequence). There are 16 residues in the CDR3.

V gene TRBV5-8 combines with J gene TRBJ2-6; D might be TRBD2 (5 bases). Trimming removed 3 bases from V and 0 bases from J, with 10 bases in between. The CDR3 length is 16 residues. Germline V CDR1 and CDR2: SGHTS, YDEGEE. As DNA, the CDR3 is TGTGCCAGCAGCTCCGGACTTATCTCTGGGGCCAACGTCCTGACTTTC. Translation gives CASSSGLISGANVLTF.

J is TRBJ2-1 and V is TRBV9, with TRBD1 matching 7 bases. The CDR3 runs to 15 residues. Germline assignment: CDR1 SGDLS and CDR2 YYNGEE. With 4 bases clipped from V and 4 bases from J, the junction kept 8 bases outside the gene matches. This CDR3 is CASSRTGDLYNEQFF. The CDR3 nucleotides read TGTGCCAGCAGCAGGACAGGCGACCTATACAATGAGCAGTTCTTC.